The present T cell receptor beta chain was sequenced within a study of T cell repertoires and Cas9 in healthy adults. Study-wide context: SpCas9-reactive CD4 and CD8 T cells were characterized for potency, cytotoxicity and lineage. Notes on the study in general: SpCas9-reactive regulatory T cells reportedly mitigated SpCas9-reactive effector T cells in vitro.

A remark on this clone: What it binds is unknown.

Trimming pared 2 bases from V and 2 bases from J, leaving 7 bases between. The CDR3 length is 13 residues. Looked up from germline, CDR1 is SGDLS and CDR2 is YYNGEE. The data were produced by immunoSEQ multiplex PCR, yet TCRdb's version contains in-frame clones alone and is incomplete. In the table there are fewer than 25,000 clones, roughly nine tenths of which are singletons. The sequenced sample consisted of CD4+ effector T cells (CD127+, CD25-, CD137-, CD154-) from PBMCs; culture status not recorded. This clonotype was obtained from a human donor in good health. This rearrangement joins TRBV9 to TRBJ1-2; D unresolved. This CDR3 is CASSVRENYGYTF. As DNA, the CDR3 is TGTGCCAGCAGCGTCCGGGAGAACTATGGCTACACCTTC.